Shown below are 21 T cell receptor beta chains from a single sample sequenced in a study of cytomegalovirus exposure and HLA in healthy donors (dated by TCRdb to the late 2010s). The library was produced with the immunoSEQ multiplex PCR assay. A mixture of 60 forward primers for TCR Vbeta segments and 13 reverse primers for TCR Jbeta segments was used in the multiplex PCR. Here the immuneACCESS table is served through TCRdb, limited to in-frame sequences with V and J called. Missing clones are a known gap in these copies; in checked studies unresolved V genes cover under half, and the rest lacks a known reason. This sample comprises some 89,000 clones, about 71% of them detected only once. The top ten clones comprise around 8.4% of the sample. The specimen was PBMCs. Source of these receptors: a man between 60 and 75 years old in good health and CMV-seronegative.

The gene calls are TRBV6-5 and TRBJ2-3; 11 nucleotides line up with TRBD2. Germline V lookup: CDR1 MNHEY, CDR2 SVGAGI. The junction had 5 bases not matched to a gene; V was cut back by 6 bases and J by 3 bases. This CDR3 has 15 residues. The CDR3 sequence is CASRITSGGTDTQYF. In DNA, the CDR3 is TGTGCCAGCAGGATCACTAGCGGGGGAACAGATACGCAGTATTTT.

The CDR3 sequence: CATGRGPYEQYF. As DNA, the CDR3 is TGTGCCACTGGGCGGGGTCCCTACGAGCAGTACTTC. The V gene is TRBV6-5, the J gene TRBJ2-7; TRBD2 is a possible D gene (6 bases). Germline V gives CDR1 MNHEY, CDR2 SVGAGI. The CDR3 sequence is 12 residues long. Trimming took 10 bases from V and 2 from J, leaving 12 bases between them.

The chain links TRBV16 to TRBJ1-1, with 10 positions matching TRBD1. The CDR3 contains 16 residues. The V segment lost 4 bases and the J segment 0 bases; nucleotides outside the gene matches: 5. Germline V lookup: CDR1 KGHSY, CDR2 FQNENV. The DNA of the CDR3 is TGTGCCAGCAGCCTCCGGACAGGGGGTTTGAACACTGAAGCTTTCTTT. It yields the protein CASSLRTGGLNTEAFF. Full variable domain (outside the CDR3, taken from reference TRBV16 and TRBJ1-1): GEEVAQTPKHLVRGEGQKAKLYCAPIKGHSYVFWYQQVLKNEFKFLISFQNENVFDETGMPKERFSAKCLPNSPCSLEIQATKLEDSAVYFCASSLRTGGLNTEAFFGQGTRLTVV.

On this clone itself: At one end, the junction sequence differs from germline, possibly due to a read error. The gene calls are TRBV19 and TRBJ2-3, with 9 bases fitting TRBD1. The germline V gene has CDR1 LNHDA and CDR2 SQIVND (reference sequence). CDR3 size: 15 residues. CDR3 sequence (DNA): TGTGCCAGCAGTAGACAGGGGGTTTATTTAGATACGCAGTATTTT. Residues: CASSRQGVYLDTQYF.

This clone has only a few counts. J is TRBJ1-5 and V is TRBV28; D is undetermined. V was clipped by 2 bases and J by 4 bases, with 9 bases between them. The CDR3 extends over 14 amino acids. CDR1 and CDR2 (germline): MDHEN, SYDVKM. Here the CDR3 reads CASSLAGKNQPQHF. The CDR3 bases are TGTGCCAGCAGTTTAGCCGGGAAGAATCAGCCCCAGCATTTT.

This chain joins TRBV6-1 and TRBJ1-3, with D possibly being TRBD1 (5 bases). This CDR3 has 14 residues. Germline loops: CDR1 MNHNS, CDR2 SASEGT. V was cut by 3 bases and J by 4 bases, with 10 bases left in between. Written as DNA, the CDR3 is TGTGCCAGCAGTGAGGCAGGGTTGGGAAACACCATATATTTT. Its protein is CASSEAGLGNTIYF.

The rearrangement joins TRBV6-6 to TRBJ2-5; possibly TRBD2 for D (6 bases). The CDR3 spans 12 residues. V was cut by 7 bases and J by 1 base, with 7 bases left in between. CDR1 and CDR2 from the germline V gene are MNHNY and SVGAGI (reference sequence). In DNA, the CDR3 is TGTGCCAGCAAGGAGGGCCAAGAGACCCAGTACTTC. Its protein product is CASKEGQETQYF.

The chain links TRBV6-6 to TRBJ1-1, with TRBD1 identical over 9 bases. The ends lost 6 bases at V and 2 bases at J; junction bases unmatched: 4. The CDR3 sequence is 14 residues long. CDR1 MNHNY and CDR2 SVGAGI come from the germline V gene (reference sequence). CDR3 bases: TGTGCCAGCAGACTACAGGGGGCTAACACTGAAGCTTTCTTT. Protein product: CASRLQGANTEAFF.

The V call is TRBV5-1, the J call TRBJ2-1; D not resolved. CDR1 is SGHRS and CDR2 is YFSETQ in the germline V gene. The CDR3 has 14 residues. Trimming took off 7 bases at V and 4 bases at J, with 15 bases between the two ends. The CDR3 protein is CASSADFSYNEQFF. CDR3 in DNA: TGCGCCAGCTCCGCAGATTTCTCTTACAATGAGCAGTTCTTC.

The chain uses TRBV9 and TRBJ2-3; D is perhaps TRBD2 (7 bases). V lost 1 base and J lost 2, with 14 bases in between. Germline V CDR1 and CDR2: SGDLS, YYNGEE. CDR3 length: 16 residues. CDR3 sequence (DNA): TGTGCCAGCAGCGTAAGAGGGGGGGAGACCACAGATACGCAGTATTTT. It codes for CASSVRGGETTDTQYF.

CDR3 loop: CASSLTSGGIPYEQYF. The CDR3 nucleotides are TGTGCCAGCAGTTTAACTAGCGGGGGGATTCCCTACGAGCAGTACTTC. The rearrangement joins TRBV28 to TRBJ2-7; 12 bases line up with TRBD2. The CDR3 extends over 16 amino acids. V shed 2 bases and J 2 bases; nucleotides not matched to a gene: 4. Germline CDR1 MDHEN, CDR2 SYDVKM.

Written as DNA, the CDR3 is TGTGCCAGCAGCGTAGTAGTGGGCTTGAACACTGAAGCTTTCTTT. Its translation: CASSVVVGLNTEAFF. This chain joins TRBV9 and TRBJ1-1, with D uncertain. Germline CDR1 is SGDLS and CDR2 is YYNGEE. CDR3 size: 15 residues. The V and J ends lost 0 bases and 0 bases respectively, with 9 bases between them.

The CDR3 DNA reads TGTGCCAGCAGCCCGGACAGCCCTCGGGGCACCGGGGAGCTGTTTTTT. It yields the protein CASSPDSPRGTGELFF. The chain couples TRBV5-4 to TRBJ2-2; possible D gene TRBD1, 6 bases. Germline loops: CDR1 SGHNT, CDR2 YYREEE (reference sequence). Trimming took off 4 bases at V and 4 bases at J, with 17 bases between the two ends. There are 16 residues in the CDR3.

This chain joins TRBV28 and TRBJ2-7; 8 nucleotides align to TRBD1. The V and J ends lost 10 bases and 2 bases, in that order; junction bases with no gene match: 10. Germline values: CDR1 MDHEN, CDR2 SYDVKM. This CDR3 has 14 residues. As DNA, the CDR3 is TGTGCCATTGAGTCCGGGACAGGCGCCTACGAGCAGTACTTC. Its translation is CAIESGTGAYEQYF.

The chain carries TRBV28 and TRBJ1-2; 9 nucleotides align to TRBD1. V gave up 7 bases and J gave up 5 bases; unmatched junction bases: 11. This CDR3 region has 15 residues. From germline, CDR1 is MDHEN and CDR2 SYDVKM. CDR3 nucleotides: TGTGCCAGCAAATCTGCGCCCGGACAGGGGTATGGCTACACCTTC. Translated: CASKSAPGQGYGYTF.

CDR3 amino acids: CASSPTGKYGYTF. The CDR3 DNA sequence: TGTGCCAGCAGTCCAACAGGGAAGTATGGCTACACCTTC. The chain is built from TRBV6-5 and TRBJ1-2; D possibly corresponds to TRBD1 (6 bases). The ends were cut back, 5 bases at V and 5 bases at J, with 12 bases in the middle. Germline V gene sequence: CDR1 MNHEY, CDR2 SVGAGI. The CDR3 runs to 13 residues.

In its sample, this clone was seen a few times. This chain links TRBV6-5 with TRBJ2-1, with TRBD1 matching over 8 bases. The CDR3 consists of 13 residues. Per germline, CDR1 MNHEY and CDR2 SVGAGI. V was pared by 6 bases and J by 9 bases, with 7 bases of the junction left unmatched. The CDR3 nucleotides are TGTGCCAGCAGGGGGACAGGTTCCGGTGAGCAGTTCTTC. Encoded protein: CASRGTGSGEQFF.

The chain has TRBV5-6 and TRBJ2-5, with a tentative D call TRBD2 (5 bases). CDR3 length: 16 residues. In germline, CDR1 is SGHDT, CDR2 YYEEEE. The V gene lost 4 bases and the J gene lost 1 base, with 17 bases spanning the gap. This chain's CDR3 is CASSRGGTRIQETQYF. The CDR3 coding sequence is TGTGCCAGCAGCCGAGGAGGCACCCGCATCCAAGAGACCCAGTACTTC.

The chain carries TRBV7-9 and TRBJ2-5, with 8 positions matching TRBD1. Trimming at V came to 4 bases and at J to 9 bases, leaving 10 bases not matched to a gene. This CDR3 has 14 residues. Germline assignment: CDR1 SEHNR and CDR2 FQNEAQ (reference sequence). The chain's CDR3 is CASSSDRVSGAQYF. The CDR3 nucleotides read TGTGCCAGCAGCTCGGACAGGGTCTCGGGGGCCCAGTACTTC. Drawing the rest from reference TRBV7-9 and TRBJ2-5, the complete variable domain is DTGVSQNPRHKITKRGQNVTFRCDPISEHNRLYWYRQTLGQGPEFLTYFQNEAQLEKSRLLSDRFSAERPKGSFSTLEIQRTEQGDSAMYLCASSSDRVSGAQYFGPGTRLLVL.

J is TRBJ2-7 and V is TRBV6-5, with D possibly matching TRBD2 (5 bases). The CDR3 loop spans 13 amino acids. V shed 0 bases and J shed 2 bases, with 5 bases lying between them. The germline V gene encodes CDR1 MNHEY and CDR2 SVGAGI. This CDR3 is CASSYSGTYEQYF. CDR3 bases: TGTGCCAGCAGTTACTCCGGGACCTACGAGCAGTACTTC.

The chain couples TRBV6-5 to TRBJ1-1, with 8 positions matching TRBD1. Germline V CDR1 and CDR2: MNHEY, SVGAGI. With 5 bases clipped from V and 4 bases from J, the junction kept 3 bases outside the gene matches. This CDR3 spans 13 amino acids. Here the CDR3 DNA reads TGTGCCAGCAGTCAGACAGGGGTCACTGAAGCTTTCTTT. Protein sequence: CASSQTGVTEAFF.